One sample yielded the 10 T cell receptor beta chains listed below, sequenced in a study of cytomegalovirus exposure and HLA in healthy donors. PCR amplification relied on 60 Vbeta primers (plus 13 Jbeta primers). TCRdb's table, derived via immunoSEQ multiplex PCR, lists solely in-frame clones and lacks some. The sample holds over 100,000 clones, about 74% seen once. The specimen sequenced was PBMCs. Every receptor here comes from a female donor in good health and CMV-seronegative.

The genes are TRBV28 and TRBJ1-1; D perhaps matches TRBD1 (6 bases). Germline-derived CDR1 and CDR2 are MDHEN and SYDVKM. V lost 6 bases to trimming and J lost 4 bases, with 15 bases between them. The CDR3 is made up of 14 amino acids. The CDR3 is CASSLRSGVTEAFF. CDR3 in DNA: TGTGCCAGCAGCCTACGCTCAGGGGTCACTGAAGCTTTCTTT.

The chain's CDR3 is CASRWTSGGEQFF. Written as DNA, the CDR3 is TGTGCCAGCAGATGGACTAGCGGGGGAGAGCAGTTCTTC. The chain joins TRBV11-2 to TRBJ2-1, with 13 bases aligning to TRBD2. The CDR3 loop spans 13 amino acids. Trimming removed 6 bases from V and 10 bases from J; junction bases left unmatched: 3. In germline, CDR1 is SGHAT, CDR2 FQNNGV.

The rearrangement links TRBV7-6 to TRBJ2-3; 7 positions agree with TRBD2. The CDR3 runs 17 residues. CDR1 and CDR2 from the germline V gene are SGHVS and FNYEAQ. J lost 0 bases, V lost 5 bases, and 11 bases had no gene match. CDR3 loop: CASSARAGSGSTDTQYF. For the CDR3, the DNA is TGTGCCAGCAGCGCCAGAGCGGGGAGCGGTAGCACAGATACGCAGTATTTT.

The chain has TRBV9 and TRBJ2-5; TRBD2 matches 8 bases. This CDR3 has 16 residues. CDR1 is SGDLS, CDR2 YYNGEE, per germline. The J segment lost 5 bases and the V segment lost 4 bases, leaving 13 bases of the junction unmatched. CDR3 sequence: CASSQSGGSWAETQYF. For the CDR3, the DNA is TGTGCCAGCAGCCAGAGCGGGGGTTCATGGGCGGAGACCCAGTACTTC.

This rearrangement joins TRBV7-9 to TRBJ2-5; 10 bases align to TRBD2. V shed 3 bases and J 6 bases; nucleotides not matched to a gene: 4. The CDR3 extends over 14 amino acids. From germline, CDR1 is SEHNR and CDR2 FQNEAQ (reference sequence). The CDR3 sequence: CASSLVAGGQTQYF. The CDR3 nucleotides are TGTGCCAGCAGCTTGGTAGCGGGGGGTCAGACCCAGTACTTC.

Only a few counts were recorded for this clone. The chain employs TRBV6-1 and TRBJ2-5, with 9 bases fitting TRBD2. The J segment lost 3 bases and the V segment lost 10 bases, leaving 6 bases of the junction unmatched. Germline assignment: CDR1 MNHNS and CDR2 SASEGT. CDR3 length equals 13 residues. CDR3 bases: TGTGCCACCTCGCGGGGGGGCAAAGAGACCCAGTACTTC. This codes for CATSRGGKETQYF.

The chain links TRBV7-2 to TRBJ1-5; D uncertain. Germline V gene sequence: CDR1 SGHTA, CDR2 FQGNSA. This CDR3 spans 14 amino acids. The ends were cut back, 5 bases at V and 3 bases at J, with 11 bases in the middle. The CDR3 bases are TGTGCCAGCAGCCTAAACCGCAACAATCAGCCCCAGCATTTT. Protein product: CASSLNRNNQPQHF. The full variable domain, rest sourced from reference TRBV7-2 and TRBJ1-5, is GAGVSQSPSNKVTEKGKDVELRCDPISGHTALYWYRQSLGQGLEFLIYFQGNSAPDKSGLPSDRFSAERTGGSVSTLTIQRTQQEDSAVYLCASSLNRNNQPQHFGDGTRLSIL.

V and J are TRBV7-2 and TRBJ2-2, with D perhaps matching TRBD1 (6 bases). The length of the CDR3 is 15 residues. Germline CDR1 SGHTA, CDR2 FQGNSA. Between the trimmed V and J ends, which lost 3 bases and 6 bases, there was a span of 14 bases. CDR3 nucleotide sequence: TGTGCCAGCAGCTTCAGTAACAGGGCTCCCGGGGAGCTGTTTTTT. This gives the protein CASSFSNRAPGELFF.

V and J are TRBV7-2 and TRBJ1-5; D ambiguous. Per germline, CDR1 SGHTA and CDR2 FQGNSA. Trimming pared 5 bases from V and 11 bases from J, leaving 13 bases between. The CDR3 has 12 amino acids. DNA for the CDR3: TGTGCCAGCAGCCCCAGCGTAGGATCCCAGCATTTT. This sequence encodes CASSPSVGSQHF.

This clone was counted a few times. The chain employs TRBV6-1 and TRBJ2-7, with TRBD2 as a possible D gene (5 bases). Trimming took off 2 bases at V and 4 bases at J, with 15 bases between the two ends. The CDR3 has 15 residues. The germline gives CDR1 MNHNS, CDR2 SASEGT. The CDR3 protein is CASSEKEESAYEQYF. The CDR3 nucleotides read TGTGCCAGCAGTGAAAAGGAGGAGTCGGCATACGAGCAGTACTTC.